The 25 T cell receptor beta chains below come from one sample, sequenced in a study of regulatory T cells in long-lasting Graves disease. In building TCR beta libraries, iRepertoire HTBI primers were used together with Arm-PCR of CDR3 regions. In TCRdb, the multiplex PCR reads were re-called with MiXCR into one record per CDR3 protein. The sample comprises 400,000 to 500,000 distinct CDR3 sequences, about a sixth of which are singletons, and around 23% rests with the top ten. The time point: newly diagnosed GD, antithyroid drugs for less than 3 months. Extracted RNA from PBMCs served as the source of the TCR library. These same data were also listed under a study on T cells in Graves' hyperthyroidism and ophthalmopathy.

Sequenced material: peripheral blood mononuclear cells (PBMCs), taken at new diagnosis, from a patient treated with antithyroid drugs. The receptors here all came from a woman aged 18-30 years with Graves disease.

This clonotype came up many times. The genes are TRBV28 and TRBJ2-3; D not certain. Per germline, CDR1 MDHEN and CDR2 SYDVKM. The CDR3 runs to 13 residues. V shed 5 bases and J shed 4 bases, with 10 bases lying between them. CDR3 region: CASSIGSSDTQYF. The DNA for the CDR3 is TGTGCCAGCAGTATTGGTAGCTCAGATACGCAGTATTTT.

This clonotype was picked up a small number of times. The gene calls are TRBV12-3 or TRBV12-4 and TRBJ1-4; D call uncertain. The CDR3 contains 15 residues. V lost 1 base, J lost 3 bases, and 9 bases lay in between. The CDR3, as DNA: TGTGCCAGCAGTTTAGGAGGAAGCGCTAATGAAAAACTGTTTTTT. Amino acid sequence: CASSLGGSANEKLFF.

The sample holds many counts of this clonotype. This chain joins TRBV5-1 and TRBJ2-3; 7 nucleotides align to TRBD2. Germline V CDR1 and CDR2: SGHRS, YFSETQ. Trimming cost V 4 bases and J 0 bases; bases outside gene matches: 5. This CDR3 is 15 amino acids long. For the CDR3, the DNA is TGCGCCAGCAGCAAACCTAGCGGCAGCACAGATACGCAGTATTTT. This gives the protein CASSKPSGSTDTQYF.

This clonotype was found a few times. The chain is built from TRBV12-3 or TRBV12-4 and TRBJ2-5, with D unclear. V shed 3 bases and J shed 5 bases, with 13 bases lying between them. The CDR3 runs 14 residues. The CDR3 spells CASSFGTTRETQYF. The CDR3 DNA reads TGTGCCAGCAGTTTTGGAACGACGAGGGAGACCCAGTACTTC.

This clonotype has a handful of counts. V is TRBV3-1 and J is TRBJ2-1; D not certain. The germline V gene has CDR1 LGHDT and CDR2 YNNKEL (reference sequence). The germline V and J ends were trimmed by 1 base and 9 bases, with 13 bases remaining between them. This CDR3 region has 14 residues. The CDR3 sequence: CASSQVYPASEQFF. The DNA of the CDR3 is TGTGCCAGCAGCCAAGTATACCCCGCTAGTGAGCAGTTCTTC.

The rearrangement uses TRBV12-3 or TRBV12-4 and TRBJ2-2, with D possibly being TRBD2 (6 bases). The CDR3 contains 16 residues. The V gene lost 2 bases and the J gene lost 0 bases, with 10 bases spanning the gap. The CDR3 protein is CASSLMGGPNTGELFF. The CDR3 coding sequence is TGTGCCAGCAGTTTAATGGGGGGACCGAACACCGGGGAGCTGTTTTTT.

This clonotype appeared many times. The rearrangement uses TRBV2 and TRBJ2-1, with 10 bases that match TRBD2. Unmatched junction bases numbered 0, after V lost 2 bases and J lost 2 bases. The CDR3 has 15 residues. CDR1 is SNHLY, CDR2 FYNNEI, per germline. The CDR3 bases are TGTGCCAGCAGTGAACTAGCGGGGGCCTACAATGAGCAGTTCTTC. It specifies CASSELAGAYNEQFF. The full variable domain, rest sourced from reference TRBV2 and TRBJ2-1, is EPEVTQTPSHQVTQMGQEVILRCVPISNHLYFYWYRQILGQKVEFLVSFYNNEISEKSEIFDDQFSVERPDGSNFTLKIRSTKLEDSAMYFCASSELAGAYNEQFFGPGTRLTVL.

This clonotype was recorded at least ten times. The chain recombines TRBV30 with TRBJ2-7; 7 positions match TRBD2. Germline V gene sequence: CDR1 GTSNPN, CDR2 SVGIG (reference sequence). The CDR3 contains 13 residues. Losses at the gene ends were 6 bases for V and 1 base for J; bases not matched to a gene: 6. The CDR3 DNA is TGTGCCTGTACAAAGCGGGGTTCCTACGAGCAGTACTTC. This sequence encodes CACTKRGSYEQYF.

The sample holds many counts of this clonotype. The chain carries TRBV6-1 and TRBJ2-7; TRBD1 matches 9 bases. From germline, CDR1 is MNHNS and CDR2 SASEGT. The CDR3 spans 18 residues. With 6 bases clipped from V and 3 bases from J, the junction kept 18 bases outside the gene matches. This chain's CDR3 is CASRAFRTGDSASYEQYF. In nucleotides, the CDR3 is TGTGCCAGCAGAGCCTTCAGGACAGGGGACTCGGCGAGCTACGAGCAGTACTTC.

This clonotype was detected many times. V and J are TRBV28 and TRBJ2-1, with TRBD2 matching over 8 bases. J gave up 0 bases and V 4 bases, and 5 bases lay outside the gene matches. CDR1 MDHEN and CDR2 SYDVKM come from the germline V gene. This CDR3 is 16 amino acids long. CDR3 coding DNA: TGTGCCAGCAGTTCTAGCGGGCAGAGCTCCTACAATGAGCAGTTCTTC. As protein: CASSSSGQSSYNEQFF.

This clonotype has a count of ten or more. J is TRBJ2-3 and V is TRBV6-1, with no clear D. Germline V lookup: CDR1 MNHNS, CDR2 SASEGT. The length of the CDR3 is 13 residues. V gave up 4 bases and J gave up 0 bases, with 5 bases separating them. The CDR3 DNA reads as TGTGCCAGCAGTGCGGACAGCACAGATACGCAGTATTTT. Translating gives CASSADSTDTQYF.

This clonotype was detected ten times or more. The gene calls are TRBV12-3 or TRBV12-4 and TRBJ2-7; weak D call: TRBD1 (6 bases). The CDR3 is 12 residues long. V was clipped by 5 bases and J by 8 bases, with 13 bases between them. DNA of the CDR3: TGTGCCAGCAGTACACAGGGAAAGAAGCAGTACTTC. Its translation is CASSTQGKKQYF.

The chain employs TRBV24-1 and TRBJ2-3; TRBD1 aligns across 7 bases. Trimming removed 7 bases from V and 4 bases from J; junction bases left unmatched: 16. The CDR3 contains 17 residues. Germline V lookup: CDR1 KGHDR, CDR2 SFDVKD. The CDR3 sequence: CATSDLKGGRKADTQYF. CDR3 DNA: TGTGCCACCAGCGATCTGAAAGGGGGCCGAAAAGCAGATACGCAGTATTTT.

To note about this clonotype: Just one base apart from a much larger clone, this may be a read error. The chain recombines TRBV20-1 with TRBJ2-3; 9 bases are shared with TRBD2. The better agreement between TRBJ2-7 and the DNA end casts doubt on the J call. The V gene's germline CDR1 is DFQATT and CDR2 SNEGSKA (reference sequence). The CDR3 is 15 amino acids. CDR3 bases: TGCAGTGCTAGACGGGCTAGCGGGAAAATCAATGAGCAGTACTTC. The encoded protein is CSARRASGKINEQYF.

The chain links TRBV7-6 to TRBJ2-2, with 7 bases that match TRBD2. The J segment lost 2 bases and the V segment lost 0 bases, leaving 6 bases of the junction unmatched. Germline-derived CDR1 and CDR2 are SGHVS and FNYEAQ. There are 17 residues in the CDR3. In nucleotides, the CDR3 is TGTGCCAGCAGCTTAGCGGGGCTAGCGGATAACACCGGGGAGCTGTTTTTT. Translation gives CASSLAGLADNTGELFF. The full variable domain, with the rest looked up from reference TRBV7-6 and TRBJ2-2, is GAGVSQSPRYKVTKRGQDVALRCDPISGHVSLYWYRQALGQGPEFLTYFNYEAQQDKSGLPNDRFSAERPEGSISTLTIQRTEQRDSAMYRCASSLAGLADNTGELFFGEGSRLTVL.

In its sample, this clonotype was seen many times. CDR3 DNA: TGTGCCAGCAGCTTAGGGAATGCCTACGAGCAGTACTTC. The encoded protein is CASSLGNAYEQYF. The rearrangement joins TRBV11-2 to TRBJ2-7, with unresolved D. This CDR3 has 13 amino acids. Per the germline V gene, CDR1 is SGHAT and CDR2 is FQNNGV. Deletions cut 1 base from V and 2 bases from J, with 6 bases between.

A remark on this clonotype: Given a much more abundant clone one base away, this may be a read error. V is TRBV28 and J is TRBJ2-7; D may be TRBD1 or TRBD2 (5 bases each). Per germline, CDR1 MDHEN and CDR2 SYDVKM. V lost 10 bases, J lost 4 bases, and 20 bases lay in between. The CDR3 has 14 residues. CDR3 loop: CANRIRGVQYEQYF. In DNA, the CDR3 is TGTGCCAACAGAATCCGAGGGGTGCAGTACGAGCAGTACTTC.

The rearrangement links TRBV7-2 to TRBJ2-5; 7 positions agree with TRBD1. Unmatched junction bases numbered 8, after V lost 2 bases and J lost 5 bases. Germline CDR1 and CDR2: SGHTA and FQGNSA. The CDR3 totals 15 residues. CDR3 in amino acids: CASSLMGQKGETQYF. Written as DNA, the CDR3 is TGTGCCAGCAGCTTAATGGGACAGAAGGGTGAGACCCAGTACTTC.

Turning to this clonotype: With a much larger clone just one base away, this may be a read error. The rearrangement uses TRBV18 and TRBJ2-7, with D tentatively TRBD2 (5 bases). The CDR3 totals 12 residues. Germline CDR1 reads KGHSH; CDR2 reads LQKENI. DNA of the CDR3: TGTGCCGGCTCACGCCTCGGGGACGAGCAGTACTTC. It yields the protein CAGSRLGDEQYF.

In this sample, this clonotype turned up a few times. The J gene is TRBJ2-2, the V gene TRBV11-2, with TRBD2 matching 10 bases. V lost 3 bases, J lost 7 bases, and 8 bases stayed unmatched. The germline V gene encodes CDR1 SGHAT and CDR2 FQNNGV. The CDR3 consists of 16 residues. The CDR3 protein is CASSFSSGRIFGELFF. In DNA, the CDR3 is TGTGCCAGCAGCTTCTCTAGCGGGAGAATCTTCGGGGAGCTGTTTTTT.

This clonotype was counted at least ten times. The chain's CDR3 is CVTGVAGVNEQFF. CDR3 in DNA: TGTGTAACCGGGGTAGCGGGAGTAAATGAGCAGTTCTTC. The V call is TRBV28, the J call TRBJ2-1; 9 bases agree with TRBD2. CDR3 length equals 13 residues. Looked up from germline, CDR1 is MDHEN and CDR2 is SYDVKM.

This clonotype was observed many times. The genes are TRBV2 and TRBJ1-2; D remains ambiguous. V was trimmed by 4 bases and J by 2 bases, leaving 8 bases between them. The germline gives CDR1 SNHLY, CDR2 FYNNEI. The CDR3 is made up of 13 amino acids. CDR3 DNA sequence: TGTGCCAGCAGTGTCATGGAAAACTATGGCTACACCTTC. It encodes CASSVMENYGYTF.

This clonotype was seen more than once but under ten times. Written as DNA, the CDR3 is TGTGCCAGCAGGGGTTTAGCGGGGCTCCAAGAGACCCAGTACTTC. Its translation is CASRGLAGLQETQYF. The genes are TRBV28 and TRBJ2-5, with 8 bases lining up with TRBD2. CDR3 size: 15 residues. V lost 6 bases, J lost 1 base, and 7 bases stayed unmatched. Germline loops: CDR1 MDHEN, CDR2 SYDVKM.

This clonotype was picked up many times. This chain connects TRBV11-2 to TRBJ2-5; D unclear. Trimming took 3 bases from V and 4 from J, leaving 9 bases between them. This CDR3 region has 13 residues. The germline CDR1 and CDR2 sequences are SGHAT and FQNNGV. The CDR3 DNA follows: TGTGCCAGCAGCTTTTCGAGCCCAGAGACCCAGTACTTC. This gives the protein CASSFSSPETQYF.

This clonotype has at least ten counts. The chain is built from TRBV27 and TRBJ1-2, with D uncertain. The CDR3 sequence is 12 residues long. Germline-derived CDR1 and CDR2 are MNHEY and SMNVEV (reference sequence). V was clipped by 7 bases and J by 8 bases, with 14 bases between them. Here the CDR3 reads CASTSAAGGYTF. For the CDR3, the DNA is TGTGCCAGCACTAGCGCCGCTGGCGGCTACACCTTC.